The present entry profiles one TCR beta chain with its context. What it binds is not known. CDR1 and CDR2 (germline): LNHDA, SQIVND (reference sequence). This CDR3 is built from 14 residues. The V gene lost 1 base and the J gene lost 4 bases, with 10 bases spanning the gap. The data were obtained in a study of cytomegalovirus exposure and HLA in healthy donors. Study outcomes and limitations: A later analysis linked a missense variant in DCLRE1C to the trimming of TCR beta V and J genes.

Vbeta (60) and Jbeta (13) primers were used in the PCR. Data came from immunoSEQ multiplex PCR; TCRdb stores just in-frame clones and leaves some out. Here the sample spans around 160,000 clones, approximately 67% being singletons. The chain uses TRBV19 and TRBJ1-2, with a weak D call TRBD1 (6 bases). Sequencing was carried out using PBMCs. This sequence was found in a woman aged 18-29 years in good health and CMV-seropositive. The CDR3 protein is CASSIAGVRYGYTF. For the CDR3, the DNA is TGTGCCAGTAGTATAGCAGGGGTTCGCTATGGCTACACCTTC.